Detailed here is one TCR beta chain. Its matching antigen is unknown. V was clipped by 5 bases and J by 10 bases, with 18 bases between them. This CDR3 region has 15 residues. The germline V gene has CDR1 SGHTA and CDR2 FQGNSA. The authors carried out high-throughput sequencing of TCR beta. They applied it to CD8+ and CD4+ T cells obtained from blood. These data are taken from a study of CD8 T cells in Susac syndrome. Overall study results and limits: Only a relatively small number of individuals were included in the TCR sequencing and HLA analysis.

When the RNA was reverse transcribed, random hexamers were used with an input of roughly 0.45 to 1 ug. Across 54 Vbeta and 13 Jbeta, immunoSEQ multiplex PCR amplified TCR beta CDR3. TCRdb reprocessed the immunoSEQ multiplex PCR reads with MiXCR, giving one entry per CDR3 protein. The sample shows more than 65,000 distinct CDR3 sequences, around 93% of them seen only once. The J gene is TRBJ1-6, the V gene TRBV7-2; D unresolved. Sequenced: CD8+ T cells from PBMCs. The source is a human donor in good health. The CDR3 DNA follows: TGTGCCAGCAGCCCCCTGAGGAAAGGGTGCTCACCCCTCCACTTT. This sequence encodes CASSPLRKGCSPLHF.